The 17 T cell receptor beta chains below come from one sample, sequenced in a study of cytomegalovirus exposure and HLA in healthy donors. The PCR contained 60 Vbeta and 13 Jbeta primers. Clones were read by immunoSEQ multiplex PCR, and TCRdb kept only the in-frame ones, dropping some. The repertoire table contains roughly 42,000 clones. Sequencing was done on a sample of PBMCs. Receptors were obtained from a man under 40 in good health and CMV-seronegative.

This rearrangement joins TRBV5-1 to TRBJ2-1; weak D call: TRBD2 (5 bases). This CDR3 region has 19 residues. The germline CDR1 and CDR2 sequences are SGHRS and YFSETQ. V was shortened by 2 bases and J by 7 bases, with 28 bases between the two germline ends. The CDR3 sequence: CASSFRSLGSSSSRNEQFF. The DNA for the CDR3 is TGCGCCAGCAGCTTTAGGTCTTTGGGCAGCTCTAGCTCCAGGAATGAGCAGTTCTTC.

The CDR3 is CASSLEFRAAISYEQYF. CDR3 DNA sequence: TGCGCCAGCAGCTTGGAGTTTAGAGCGGCAATCTCCTACGAGCAGTACTTC. The rearrangement links TRBV5-1 to TRBJ2-7; TRBD2 is a possible D gene (5 bases). The length of the CDR3 is 17 residues. V lost 0 bases to trimming and J lost 0 bases, with 16 bases between them. The germline V gene encodes CDR1 SGHRS and CDR2 YFSETQ.

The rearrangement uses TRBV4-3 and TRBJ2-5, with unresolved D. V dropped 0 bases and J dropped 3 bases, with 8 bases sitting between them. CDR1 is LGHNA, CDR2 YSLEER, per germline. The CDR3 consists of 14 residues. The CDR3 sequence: CASSQDRSKETQYF. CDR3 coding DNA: TGCGCCAGCAGCCAAGATCGGAGTAAAGAGACCCAGTACTTC.

The CDR3 spells CASSPLGGETQYF. The CDR3 nucleotides are TGTGCCAGCAGCCCACTAGGGGGAGAGACCCAGTACTTC. The rearrangement links TRBV7-6 to TRBJ2-5, with a tentative D call TRBD1 (6 bases). The CDR3 covers 13 residues. Germline-derived CDR1 and CDR2 are SGHVS and FNYEAQ. V was pared by 5 bases and J by 4 bases, with 11 bases between.

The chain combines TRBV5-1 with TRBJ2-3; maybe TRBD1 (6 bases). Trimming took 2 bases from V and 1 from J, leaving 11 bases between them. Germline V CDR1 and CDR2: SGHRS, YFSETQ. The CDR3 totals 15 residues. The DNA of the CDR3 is TGCGCCAGCAGCTTACAGGGTGAGGGCACAGATACGCAGTATTTT. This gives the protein CASSLQGEGTDTQYF.

The CDR3 loop is CASSSTSTNEKLFF. In DNA form, the CDR3 reads TGTGCCAGCTCATCGACATCCACTAATGAAAAACTGTTTTTT. The rearrangement links TRBV18 to TRBJ1-4; no reliable D call. This CDR3 contains 14 residues. The V gene lost 5 bases and the J gene lost 2 bases, with 9 bases spanning the gap. Per the germline V gene, CDR1 is KGHSH and CDR2 is LQKENI.

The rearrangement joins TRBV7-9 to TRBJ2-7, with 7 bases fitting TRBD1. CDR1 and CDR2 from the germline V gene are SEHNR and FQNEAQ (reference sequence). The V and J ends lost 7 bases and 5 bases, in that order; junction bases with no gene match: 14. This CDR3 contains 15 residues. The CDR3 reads CASTQNRDSFHEQYF. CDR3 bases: TGTGCCAGCACCCAGAACCGGGACAGCTTCCACGAGCAGTACTTC.

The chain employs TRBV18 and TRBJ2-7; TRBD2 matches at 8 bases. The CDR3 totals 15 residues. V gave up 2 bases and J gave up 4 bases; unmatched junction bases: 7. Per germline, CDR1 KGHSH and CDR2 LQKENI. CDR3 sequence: CASSPNGGRRYEQYF. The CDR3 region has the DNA TGTGCCAGCTCACCAAATGGCGGGAGGAGGTACGAGCAGTACTTC.

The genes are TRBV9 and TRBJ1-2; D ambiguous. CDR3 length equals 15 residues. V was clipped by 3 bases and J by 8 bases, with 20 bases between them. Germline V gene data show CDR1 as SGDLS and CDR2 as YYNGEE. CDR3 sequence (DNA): TGTGCCAGCAGCGCCTACACCGGCGGGTCGTTCGGCTACACCTTC. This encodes CASSAYTGGSFGYTF.

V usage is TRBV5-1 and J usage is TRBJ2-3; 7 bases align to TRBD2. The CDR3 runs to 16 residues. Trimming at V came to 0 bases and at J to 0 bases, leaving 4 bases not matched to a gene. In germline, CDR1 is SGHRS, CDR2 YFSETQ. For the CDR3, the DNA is TGCGCCAGCAGCTTGGGGTCTAGCGGCAGCACAGATACGCAGTATTTT. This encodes CASSLGSSGSTDTQYF.

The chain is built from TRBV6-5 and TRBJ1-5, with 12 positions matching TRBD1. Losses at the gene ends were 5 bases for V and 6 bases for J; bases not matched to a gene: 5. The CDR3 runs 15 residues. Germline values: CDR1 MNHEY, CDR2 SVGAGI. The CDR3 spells CASSPGTGGSQPQHF. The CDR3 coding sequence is TGTGCCAGCAGTCCCGGGACAGGGGGCAGTCAGCCCCAGCATTTT.

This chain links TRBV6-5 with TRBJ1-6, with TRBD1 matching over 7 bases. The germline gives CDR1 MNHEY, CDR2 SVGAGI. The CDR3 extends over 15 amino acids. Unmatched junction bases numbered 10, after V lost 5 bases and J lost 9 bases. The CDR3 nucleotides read TGTGCCAGCAGTGCAAACTCGGGACAGCCTTCACCCCTCCACTTT. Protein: CASSANSGQPSPLHF.

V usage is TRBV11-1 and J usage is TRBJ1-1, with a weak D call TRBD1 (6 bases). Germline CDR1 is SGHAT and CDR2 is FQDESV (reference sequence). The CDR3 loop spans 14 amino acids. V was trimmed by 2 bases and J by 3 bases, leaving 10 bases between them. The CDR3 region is CASSLHPGDTEAFF. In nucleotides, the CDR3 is TGTGCCAGCAGCTTACACCCAGGGGACACTGAAGCTTTCTTT.

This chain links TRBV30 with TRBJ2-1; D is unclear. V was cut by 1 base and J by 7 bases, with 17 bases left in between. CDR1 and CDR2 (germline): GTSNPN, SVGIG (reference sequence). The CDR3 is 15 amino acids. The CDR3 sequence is CAWSGSRRPGNEQFF. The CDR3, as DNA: TGTGCCTGGAGTGGGTCCCGACGTCCCGGGAATGAGCAGTTCTTC.

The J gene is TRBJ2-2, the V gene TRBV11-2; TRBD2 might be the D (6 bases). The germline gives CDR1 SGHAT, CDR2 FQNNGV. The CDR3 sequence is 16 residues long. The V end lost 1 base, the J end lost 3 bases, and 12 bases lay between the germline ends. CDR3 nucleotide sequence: TGTGCCAGCAGCTTAGGGCGGGAAGGCGACACCGGGGAGCTGTTTTTT. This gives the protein CASSLGREGDTGELFF.

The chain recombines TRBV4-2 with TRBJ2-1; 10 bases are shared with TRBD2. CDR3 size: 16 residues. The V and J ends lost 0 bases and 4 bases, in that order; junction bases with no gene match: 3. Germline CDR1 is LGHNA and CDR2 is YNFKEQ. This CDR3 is CASSQDLAGEYNEQFF. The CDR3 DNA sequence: TGTGCCAGCAGCCAAGATCTAGCGGGAGAGTACAATGAGCAGTTCTTC.

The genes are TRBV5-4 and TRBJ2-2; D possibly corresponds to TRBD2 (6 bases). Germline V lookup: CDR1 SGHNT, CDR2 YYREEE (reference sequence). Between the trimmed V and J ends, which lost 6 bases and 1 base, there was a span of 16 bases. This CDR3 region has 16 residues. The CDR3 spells CASTNPGTGNTGELFF. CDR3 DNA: TGTGCCAGCACCAATCCCGGGACTGGGAACACCGGGGAGCTGTTTTTT.